This TCR beta chain is from a study of T cell repertoires in cytomegalovirus infection (dated by TCRdb to between 2018 and 2020). Regarding the complete study: The HLA type of each donor mattered for the analysis, because public TCR beta signatures pointed to carriage of CMV infection along with the matching HLA type. Broader findings and caveats from the paper: The ex vivo response was dominated by HLA-C-restricted CMV-specific TCR beta clonotypes, which also provided the single most frequent clonotype in two of eight donors. In both this cohort and an independent roughly 360-donor cohort, the cumulative frequency of public TCR beta family members distinguished carriers of CMV infection plus the relevant HLA type.

The germline ends are 12 bases apart after V is trimmed by 5 bases and J by 8 bases. Per the germline V gene (reference sequence), SEHNR is the CDR1 and FQNEAQ is the CDR2. The CDR3 runs 12 amino acids, cysteine and phenylalanine included. Left in the record is the CDR3 DNA by itself, 36 bases read in frame from the first base. For sequencing, an Illumina HiSeq 1500 was employed. TCRdb reprocessed the public reads (quality trimming at Q25 with fastp, clone calling with MiXCR) and kept in-frame beta chains. Entries are consolidated by CDR3 protein sequence, retaining the most common genes and DNA. Recorded for this sample are about 460,000 distinct CDR3 sequences; 11% of them occurred a single time. The ten largest clones capture about a tenth of the sample. This clonotype was seen many times. The specificity of this receptor is unknown. Base qualities are not provided; no much larger clone lies one nucleotide away.

This clonotype was obtained from a human donor in good health (CMV status not recorded). Some clones in this sample may be carry-over from other donors' samples. This chain is built from TRBV7-9 and TRBJ1-1; no D gene call is confident. Sequenced input: PBMCs. The DNA sequence is as follows: TGTGCCAGCAGCGCATACTCGCTCGAAGCTTTCTTT. This encodes CASSAYSLEAFF.